A single sample is the source of the 10 T cell receptor beta chains below, sequenced in a study of beta chain features in type 1 diabetes. For these TCRs, the target antigens are not known. Findings and limits, study-wide: Within each of all four CD4+ subsets, Type 1 diabetes patients had TCRB CDR3s that were moderately but significantly shorter.

Every bit of the isolated RNA underwent reverse transcription, so sequencing read expressed TCRB transcripts. Here immunoSEQ multiplex PCR was the method, and the copy in TCRdb shows in-frame clones only, minus some. Altogether tens of thousands of clones are present, about 70% being singletons, with the ten largest covering roughly 1.2%. The sample comprised stem cell memory CD4+ T cells from blood. These receptors all stem from a woman aged 35 to 49 with type 1 diabetes.

The chain has TRBV7-2 and TRBJ1-2; D not certain. CDR3 length: 15 residues. The V gene's germline CDR1 is SGHTA and CDR2 FQGNSA. Trimming removed 1 base from V and 4 bases from J, with 13 bases in between. The CDR3 region is CASSLEETRLYGYTF. CDR3 nucleotides: TGTGCCAGCAGCTTAGAGGAAACCAGGCTCTATGGCTACACCTTC.

The CDR3 here is CASSYSAGSETQYF. CDR3 DNA: TGTGCCAGCAGTTACTCTGCAGGGTCGGAGACCCAGTACTTC. The V gene is TRBV6-5, the J gene TRBJ2-5, with D possibly matching TRBD1 (5 bases). The CDR3 has 14 amino acids. Per the germline V gene, CDR1 is MNHEY and CDR2 is SVGAGI. The germline V and J ends were trimmed by 0 bases and 5 bases, with 10 bases remaining between them.

This clone was counted only a few times. The chain carries TRBV15 and TRBJ2-1; 10 bases fit TRBD2. The ends lost 8 bases at V and 6 bases at J; junction bases unmatched: 4. Germline lookup yields CDR1 LNHNV and CDR2 YYDKDF (reference sequence). The CDR3 is 13 amino acids. The CDR3 DNA reads as TGTGCCACCGGTAGCGGGAGGTTCAATGAGCAGTTCTTC. Its translation is CATGSGRFNEQFF.

The V and J genes are TRBV19 and TRBJ2-2, with TRBD1 matching 8 bases. CDR1 and CDR2 (germline): LNHDA, SQIVND (reference sequence). The junction had 0 bases not matched to a gene; V was cut back by 8 bases and J by 1 base. The CDR3 is made up of 13 amino acids. The CDR3 loop is CASGTGNTGELFF. CDR3 sequence (DNA): TGTGCCAGTGGGACAGGGAACACCGGGGAGCTGTTTTTT.

This clone was observed a few times. This chain joins TRBV19 and TRBJ2-5, with 10 bases that match TRBD2. This CDR3 is built from 15 residues. V shed 5 bases, J shed 2 bases, and the junction held 5 bases outside the gene matches. The germline V gene has CDR1 LNHDA and CDR2 SQIVND (reference sequence). CDR3 sequence: CASSWTSGRQETQYF. The CDR3 DNA reads as TGTGCCAGTAGTTGGACTAGCGGAAGGCAAGAGACCCAGTACTTC.

The CDR3 spells CASSVGNEQFF. The DNA of the CDR3 is TGTGCCAGCAGCGTCGGCAATGAGCAGTTCTTC. This rearrangement joins TRBV5-4 to TRBJ2-1; D is undetermined. The CDR3 has 11 residues. The germline V gene encodes CDR1 SGHNT and CDR2 YYREEE (reference sequence). V lost 4 bases, J lost 6 bases, and 5 bases lay in between. The full variable domain, rest sourced from reference TRBV5-4 and TRBJ2-1, is ETGVTQSPTHLIKTRGQQVTLRCSSQSGHNTVSWYQQALGQGPQFIFQYYREEENGRGNFPPRFSGLQFPNYSSELNVNALELDDSALYLCASSVGNEQFFGPGTRLTVL.

A few counts support this clone. V usage is TRBV13 and J usage is TRBJ2-7; 11 nucleotides line up with TRBD1. The germline V gene has CDR1 PRHDT and CDR2 FYEKMQ (reference sequence). The CDR3 is 15 residues long. The V gene end was trimmed by 4 bases and the J gene end by 4 bases; junction bases not matched to a gene: 6. The CDR3 here is CASSSRTGGGYEQYF. The CDR3 DNA sequence: TGTGCCAGCAGCTCCCGGACAGGGGGCGGGTACGAGCAGTACTTC.

The V gene is TRBV5-5, the J gene TRBJ2-1; TRBD1 matches 11 bases. CDR3 length equals 18 residues. Germline loops: CDR1 SGHKS, CDR2 YYEKEE (reference sequence). J lost 2 bases, V lost 2 bases, and 9 bases had no gene match. CDR3 in DNA: TGTGCCAGCAGCTTTCGACTACCGGGACAGGGGGCCTACAATGAGCAGTTCTTC. Its translation is CASSFRLPGQGAYNEQFF.

The chain employs TRBV18 and TRBJ2-2; weak D call: TRBD1 (5 bases). CDR1 is KGHSH and CDR2 is LQKENI in the germline V gene. CDR3 size: 15 residues. With 2 bases removed from V and 6 bases from J, the gap between germline ends came to 13 bases. CDR3 region: CASSPEYRIAGELFF. The DNA of the CDR3 is TGTGCCAGCTCACCAGAGTACAGGATCGCCGGGGAGCTGTTTTTT.

The chain couples TRBV5-5 to TRBJ1-1; 10 bases are shared with TRBD1. The CDR3 is made up of 14 amino acids. V lost 7 bases to trimming and J lost 7 bases; unmatched junction nucleotides: 10. Germline loops: CDR1 SGHKS, CDR2 YYEKEE (reference sequence). The CDR3 spells CASDKRQGAGEAFF. CDR3 nucleotides: TGTGCCAGCGACAAACGACAGGGGGCCGGTGAAGCTTTCTTT.